Presented here are 3 T cell receptor beta chains from one specimen sequenced in a study of blood T cell repertoires in COVID-19. Using immunoSEQ multiplex PCR, the repertoire was profiled, and TCRdb retains in-frame clones only, with some absent. The data hold 29,000 or so clones, with 80% observed a single time. Material: peripheral blood. The receptors were gathered from a woman aged 70-85 years with acute or convalescent COVID-19.

The rearrangement links TRBV6-1 to TRBJ2-3, with 11 nucleotides matching TRBD2. The trim removed 1 base at V and 8 bases at J, leaving 17 bases unmatched. Germline assignment: CDR1 MNHNS and CDR2 SASEGT. This CDR3 is 19 amino acids long. CDR3 residues: CASSEGGPVAGGRYGTQYF. The CDR3 DNA follows: TGTGCCAGCAGTGAAGGGGGACCGGTAGCGGGAGGGCGGTACGGTACGCAGTATTTT.

The V and J genes are TRBV4-1 and TRBJ1-6; D possibly corresponds to TRBD1 (6 bases). The CDR3 consists of 19 residues. Germline V gene data show CDR1 as MGHRA and CDR2 as YSYEKL. V lost 0 bases to trimming and J lost 2 bases, with 17 bases between them. The CDR3 reads CASSQDTGSIVAYNSPLHF. Written as DNA, the CDR3 is TGCGCCAGCAGCCAAGATACAGGGTCAATAGTCGCCTATAATTCACCCCTCCACTTT.

Written as DNA, the CDR3 is TGTGCCAGCAGATCTACGAGCAATCAGCCCCAGCATTTT. It specifies CASRSTSNQPQHF. The V gene is TRBV7-2, the J gene TRBJ1-5; no reliable D call. Germline CDR1 is SGHTA and CDR2 is FQGNSA. This CDR3 contains 13 residues. The ends were cut back, 6 bases at V and 1 base at J, with 7 bases in the middle.